This section outlines one T cell receptor beta chain sequence together with its context. The antigen it recognizes is unknown. No per-base quality is available; no much larger clone lies one base away. The same CDR3 also results from other DNA sequences found in this sample. Receptor libraries were prepared by the immunoSEQ multiplex PCR assay. The multiplex PCR relied on a mix of 60 forward primers for TCR Vbeta segments and 13 reverse primers for TCR Jbeta segments. The CDR3 region of rearranged TCR beta genes was amplified from genomic DNA with a multiplex PCR assay. On the Illumina HiSeq System, the amplified TCR beta libraries were sequenced as 87-base-pair reads. The paper's data handling went like this. In a later analysis, some 80 million unique TCR beta chains were counted across the approximately 640 repertoires, and roughly 9.9 million of these chains were shared by at least two donors. Raw reads were error-corrected and collapsed into unique sequences with a nearest-neighbor algorithm that merged closely related sequences to remove PCR and sequencing errors. To assign V, D and J gene segments, CDR3 sequences were aligned to IMGT reference sequences. For a sequence to be retained, a match of at least six nucleotides to both a V gene segment and a J gene segment was required. Rearrangements were classified as productive when the CDR3 lacked stop codons and remained in frame with V and J, and all other rearrangements were classified as non-productive. Following IMGT convention, CDR3 was defined as the stretch from the second conserved V-encoded cysteine to the conserved J-encoded phenylalanine. The earlier analysis of some 540 of the donors excluded any sequence lacking an unambiguous match to a single V gene segment. In an earlier analysis of almost 600 of the donors, a V segment was called functional when productive rearrangements were above 56.7%, and segregating when the standard deviation between donors exceeded 5%. A statistical classification framework was built to diagnose cytomegalovirus status from the catalog of TCR beta chain sequences. In a later analysis, TCR nucleotide sequences were compared against IMGT/GENE-DB human TR gene sequences so that V and J genes could be assigned. A later analysis assigned CDR3 sequences and most-parsimonious VDJ recombination scenarios with the TCRdist pipeline. In a later analysis, each TCR beta chain was defined by its CDR3 amino acid sequence together with its V-gene family, and reads lacking a unique V-gene family were excluded. A later analysis removed 592 highly shared, low-generation-probability nucleotide sequences to deal with suspected cross-contamination and a sequencing artifact. In a later analysis, a clonal expansion index was calculated for each public chain from normalized within-repertoire ranks of inferred template counts. A later analysis computed generation probabilities with a VDJ recombination model fitted to out-of-frame rearrangements, and checked the results against IGoR. In a later analysis, hypergeometric tests were used to score TCR-TCR, TCR-HLA and TCR-CMV co-occurrence, with a repertoire-size bias correction applied to TCR pairs. To estimate false discovery rates, a later analysis permuted the HLA or CMV assignments 20 times. In a later analysis, co-occurring TCRs were grouped using DBSCAN, with TCRdist sequence similarity added in when clustering inside HLA-allele-positive subsets. Repertoires with fewer than 30,000 or more than 120,000 public chains, plus five repertoires with anomalous nucleotide sharing, were excluded from co-occurrence clustering. Here the immuneACCESS table is served through TCRdb, limited to in-frame sequences with V and J called. Missing clones are a known gap in these copies; in checked studies unresolved V genes cover under half, and the rest lacks a known reason. The V and J calls and clone size come from that table; D and trimming were worked out from the DNA. The sample table holds about 160,000 clones, of which about 75% were seen once. Around 0.98% of the sample goes to the ten largest clones.

The cohort was made up of roughly 670 healthy bone marrow donors. At the time of sampling, all cohort members were nominally healthy, though unrecorded immune exposures were likely present. The donor was CMV seropositive and was included in the group of around 300 seropositive cohort members. Each donor provided a peripheral blood sample, and peripheral blood mononuclear cells were used for TCR beta sequencing. Genomic DNA extraction from the blood cell samples was performed with the Qiagen DNeasy Blood Extraction Kit. Here V drops 0 bases and J drops 2 bases, and the junction holds 3 bases not matched to any gene. CDR1 SGDLS and CDR2 YYNGEE are derived from the germline V gene. The CDR3 measures 15 amino acids from cysteine to phenylalanine. This entry keeps only the CDR3 DNA: 45 bases, framed from base 1. This sample is drawn from a study of cytomegalovirus exposure and HLA in healthy donors (dated by TCRdb to the late 2010s). Context from the whole study: According to an earlier analysis of a few hundred of the donors, about 179 million T cells yielded 95 million to 140 million unique TCR beta sequences and 276 Gb of sequence data. Every discovery cohort repertoire had been produced on one sequencing platform. The number of typed donors differed by locus: about 620-630 for A, B, C, DRB1 and DQB1; 500 to 550 for DQA1; approximately 600 for DPA1; and around 470 for DPB1. Donor age, sex, ethnicity and CMV serostatus were compiled together with the repertoire data. A later genetic analysis took genome-wide SNP genotypes for about 65% of the roughly 670 donors and used that subset as a discovery cohort. Of the roughly 400 genotyped donors, approximately 80% were placed in the genetic ancestry cluster associated with self-reported Caucasian donors. To study patterns of TCR occurrence, a later analysis re-analyzed previously published TCR beta repertoires from around 670 donors and added high-resolution HLA genotyping. HLA typing included class I and class II loci at four-digit resolution. Among about 360 genotyped donors of the cohort, an average of about 240,000 unique TCR beta nucleotide sequences were sequenced per donor, around a sixth of them non-productive. Using immunosequencing, the study profiled T cell repertoires from roughly 650 subjects and related those repertoires to cytomegalovirus serostatus. In the later analysis, no new phenotypic data were used to find candidate immune exposures; instead, reliance was placed on TCR beta sequences and their occurrence across donors. High-throughput TCR immunosequencing, statistical association of individual TCRs with disease status, and machine learning were combined to predict cytomegalovirus infection status. A separate validation cohort of about 110 different subjects was used in addition to the roughly 640-subject first cohort. The study aimed to test whether cataloging public T cell receptors could reveal signatures of past pathogen exposure. To decide whether each TCR beta V gene segment behaved as functional or pseudogenic, an earlier analysis of fewer than 750 of the donors relied on high-throughput TCR beta sequencing. Roughly five DR-DQ haplotypes were handled as single units for association and clustering because linkage in the cohort was strong. An early release that covered some 630 HLA-typed donors contained about 300 gigabases of sequencing data and tens of millions of unique TCR sequences. The study at large found these results: In a later analysis, most CMV-associated TCR beta chains were found to appear HLA-restricted, with HLA associations seemingly driven largely by CMV exposure. Roughly uniform sequencing depth across donors was assumed in presence/absence analyses, although this assumption may not hold. In a later genetic analysis, a missense DCLRE1C variant was associated with V-gene and J-gene trimming of TCR beta chains, and the association was replicated in an independent cohort. In a later analysis, HLA-associated TCR beta chains showed more clonal expansion and lower generation probabilities than non-associated chains that were equally common. Several of the top co-occurrence clusters appeared to be linked to parvovirus B19, influenza, CMV and Epstein-Barr virus, according to a later analysis. The cohort was sequenced for TCR beta chains only, and without alpha or paired-chain data the features that could be detected were limited. In a later analysis, the rate of TCR association differed among HLA loci, with DRB1 alleles having the most associated TCRs and HLA-C alleles having the fewest. Immune exposure information for the cohort was limited to CMV serostatus. Compared with the 666-donor mean, donors in an Asian-associated ancestry cluster had fewer N-insertions in productive TCRs, according to a later genetic analysis. Fewer than 20 rarely observed V segments, including chromosome 9 orphons, were excluded from the earlier analysis of approximately 500 of the donors because counts were too low. In an earlier analysis of about 600 of the donors, most TCR beta V segments appeared in productive rearrangements about 90% or about 30% of the time, broadly matching IMGT annotations. A further reported finding was that TCR beta sequences accurately predicted the HLA-A and HLA-B alleles for most subjects in the first cohort. The authors suggested that the approach could potentially be extended to other disease states and immunological phenotypes. In a later analysis, some 18,000 TCR beta sequences were associated with specific HLA alleles at a false discovery rate of 0.05. The study listed 150 to 200 TCR beta chains as associated with cytomegalovirus. Cytomegalovirus status was reported to be diagnosed by the classifier with high specificity and sensitivity in both the original and validation cohorts. Most TCR sequences were seen in very few donors, while some public TCRs were found in many individuals. Some IMGT-functional V segments, including TRBV6-2 and TRBV6-3, could not be distinguished by the 87-base-pair reads and were therefore excluded. In vitro tests confirmed that three of the cytomegalovirus-associated TCR beta chains recognize cytomegalovirus antigens. HLA typing was unavailable for some donors at each locus, so association tests used only the typed subset. Linkage disequilibrium might explain the correlated functional status among segregating V segments, but an unknown experimental factor could not be excluded. Strong co-occurrence of HLA alleles, especially DR and DQ, made assigning TCR associations to individual alleles difficult. A cluster of highly shared sequence variants was judged likely to represent a technical artifact of the sequencing pipeline.

Source material: PBMCs. Rearrangement joined TRBV9 to TRBJ2-5; 8 bases in the junction line up with TRBD2. The receptor's source is a woman between 50 and 59 years old in good health and CMV-seropositive. The CDR3 reads CASSVAGGLQETQYF. The nucleotide sequence is given as TGTGCCAGCAGCGTAGCGGGGGGGCTACAAGAGACCCAGTACTTC.